Following are 24 T cell receptor beta chains from one sample sequenced in a study of T cells expressing NK-cell markers (dated by TCRdb to 2018 to 2020). The library was obtained by 5' RACE. Sequenced on an Illumina HiSeq 2000. TCRdb reprocessed the public reads and reports one entry per CDR3 protein sequence, without DNA. The sample's table lists a count of more than 250,000 distinct CDR3 sequences. About 0.4% of the sample is taken by the ten largest. The sequenced sample consisted of blood T cells: a sorted CD56 or NKG2C T cell subset, CD4+ or CD8+ T cells, or bulk PBMC T cells (not recorded which). The source of these receptors is a man aged 18 to 30 in good health. Donor details come from another sample of the same person, matched by shared clones.

This sequence joins TRBV20-1 and TRBJ1-5; TCRdb's assignment of TRBD1 cannot be checked, as there is no DNA. The CDR3 loop spans 16 amino acids. Germline CDR1 and CDR2: DFQATT and SNEGSKA (reference sequence). Here the CDR3 reads CSARLSGTGGFQPQHF.

This chain connects TRBV12-3 or TRBV12-4 to TRBJ2-1; TCRdb names TRBD2, which stays unverified in the absence of DNA. The CDR3 covers 15 residues. The CDR3: CASSLTRGVNNEQFF.

The rearrangement links TRBV12-3 or TRBV12-4 to TRBJ2-3. This CDR3 is 15 amino acids long. This chain's CDR3 is CASSPLRWVTDTQYF.

V is TRBV10-3 and J is TRBJ1-3; TCRdb outputs TRBD1, but without DNA this stays unchecked. In germline, CDR1 is ENHRY, CDR2 SYGVKD. The CDR3 is 14 amino acids. CDR3 in amino acids: CASSTVRSGNTIYF.

The J gene is TRBJ2-2, the V gene TRBV12-3 or TRBV12-4; with no DNA, the TCRdb D assignment of TRBD1 cannot be verified. The CDR3 sequence is 15 residues long. The CDR3 sequence is CASRQTGGGAGELFF.

This chain joins TRBV27 and TRBJ2-7; the D gene TCRdb calls, TRBD2, cannot be checked with no DNA. The CDR3 spans 15 residues. CDR1 is MNHEY and CDR2 is SMNVEV in the germline V gene (reference sequence). CDR3 loop: CASSSRASGIYLQYF.

This chain uses TRBV10-3 with TRBJ2-5; TCRdb's D gene call, TRBD1, goes unchecked for lack of DNA. The CDR3 has 14 residues. Germline CDR1 is ENHRY and CDR2 is SYGVKD. The CDR3: CAISELAPAGTQYF.

The V gene is TRBV5-1, the J gene TRBJ2-1; TCRdb proposes TRBD1, but this gene call is untestable without DNA. CDR1 and CDR2 from the germline V gene are SGHRS and YFSETQ. This CDR3 is built from 15 residues. The CDR3 protein is CASSFGGTGFGEQFF. Full variable domain (remainder filled in from reference TRBV5-1 and TRBJ2-1): KAGVTQTPRYLIKTRGQQVTLSCSPISGHRSVSWYQQTPGQGLQFLFEYFSETQRNKGNFPGRFSGRQFSNSRSEMNVSTLELGDSALYLCASSFGGTGFGEQFFGPGTRLTVL.

This chain connects TRBV9 to TRBJ2-5; the D call of TRBD2 rests on TCRdb alone, since no DNA is present to check it. The CDR3 spans 18 residues. Germline V gives CDR1 SGDLS, CDR2 YYNGEE. The CDR3 sequence is CASSVASSGLAGEETQYF.

This chain connects TRBV20-1 to TRBJ1-1; lacking DNA, the TRBD1 call made by TCRdb goes unchecked. This CDR3 has 16 amino acids. Germline-derived CDR1 and CDR2 are DFQATT and SNEGSKA (reference sequence). This CDR3 is CSARDVGGHKYTEAFF.

The chain uses TRBV20-1 and TRBJ2-2; TCRdb proposes TRBD1, but this gene call is untestable without DNA. Germline V lookup: CDR1 DFQATT, CDR2 SNEGSKA (reference sequence). The CDR3 has 16 residues. Here the CDR3 reads CSATGTGTANTGELFF.

The chain's CDR3 is CAISPGGPGSTGELFF. The V and J genes are TRBV10-3 and TRBJ2-2; TCRdb's D call of TRBD2 is untestable without DNA. Looked up from germline, CDR1 is ENHRY and CDR2 is SYGVKD. This CDR3 contains 16 residues.

The rearrangement joins TRBV27 to TRBJ2-1; TCRdb returns TRBD1, unconfirmable since there is no DNA. This CDR3 contains 14 residues. Germline V gene lookup returns CDR1 MNHEY and CDR2 SMNVEV (reference sequence). CDR3 sequence: CASSLYGGSNEQFF.

V gene TRBV27 combines with J gene TRBJ2-2; the D call from TCRdb, TRBD1, cannot be confirmed without DNA. The CDR3 has 13 amino acids. CDR1 and CDR2 (germline): MNHEY, SMNVEV (reference sequence). The CDR3 region is CASTTGGPGELFF.

This sequence joins TRBV4-2 and TRBJ1-1; lacking DNA, the TRBD1 call made by TCRdb goes unchecked. This CDR3 comprises 14 residues. The germline V gene encodes CDR1 LGHNA and CDR2 YNFKEQ. The CDR3 sequence is CASSQDNGGTEAFF.

The chain carries TRBV5-1 and TRBJ2-3; the TCRdb D gene call, TRBD1, has no DNA to confirm it. Germline V CDR1 and CDR2: SGHRS, YFSETQ. This CDR3 region has 15 residues. CDR3 sequence: CASSPGGPLTDTQYF.

The genes are TRBV6-1 and TRBJ1-2; TCRdb calls TRBD1, which cannot be checked without DNA. The CDR3 loop spans 15 amino acids. Germline CDR1 reads MNHNS; CDR2 reads SASEGT. The CDR3 sequence: CASRQTGDHPYGYTF.

The J gene is TRBJ1-3, the V gene TRBV12-3 or TRBV12-4; TCRdb indicates TRBD1, and absent DNA this call remains unverified. The CDR3 totals 14 residues. The CDR3 reads CASSQSRGQNTIYF.

The V call is TRBV4-1, the J call TRBJ2-5; TCRdb's D gene call, TRBD2, goes unchecked for lack of DNA. This CDR3 is built from 15 residues. The germline CDR1 and CDR2 sequences are MGHRA and YSYEKL. The CDR3 region is CASSQDQLAGETQYF.

The chain is built from TRBV7-9 and TRBJ2-3; as DNA is missing, the TRBD2 call by TCRdb cannot be tested. CDR3 length equals 14 residues. The germline CDR1 and CDR2 sequences are SEHNR and FQNEAQ (reference sequence). The CDR3 loop reads CASSSGSPPNTQYF.

The chain carries TRBV5-6 and TRBJ2-3; TCRdb indicates TRBD2, and absent DNA this call remains unverified. Germline V gene data show CDR1 as SGHDT and CDR2 as YYEEEE. This CDR3 spans 14 amino acids. CDR3 in amino acids: CASSRTRWSDTQYF.

J is TRBJ2-1 and V is TRBV12-3 or TRBV12-4; TCRdb picks TRBD2, but there is no DNA to check that call. The CDR3 has 13 amino acids. CDR3 region: CASSLVLGGEQFF.

The chain links TRBV5-5 to TRBJ2-1; TCRdb proposes TRBD2, but this gene call is untestable without DNA. This CDR3 is 16 amino acids long. The germline gives CDR1 SGHKS, CDR2 YYEKEE (reference sequence). This CDR3 reads CASSSTRLGSYNEQFF.

The rearrangement joins TRBV5-1 to TRBJ2-1; TCRdb calls TRBD1, which cannot be checked without DNA. The germline V gene encodes CDR1 SGHRS and CDR2 YFSETQ. The CDR3 is 15 amino acids. The CDR3 is CASSLAGQGSNEQFF.